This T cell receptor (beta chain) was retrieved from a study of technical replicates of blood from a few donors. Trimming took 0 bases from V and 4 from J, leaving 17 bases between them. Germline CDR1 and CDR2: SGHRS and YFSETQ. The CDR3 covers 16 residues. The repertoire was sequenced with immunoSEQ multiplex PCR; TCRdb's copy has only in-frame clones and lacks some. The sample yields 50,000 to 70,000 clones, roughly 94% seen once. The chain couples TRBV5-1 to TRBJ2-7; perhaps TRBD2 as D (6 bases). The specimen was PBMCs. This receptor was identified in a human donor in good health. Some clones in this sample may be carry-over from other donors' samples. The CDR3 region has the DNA TGCGCCAGCAGCTTGGGATGGTCGGGACTCCCTTACGAGCAGTACTTC. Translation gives CASSLGWSGLPYEQYF. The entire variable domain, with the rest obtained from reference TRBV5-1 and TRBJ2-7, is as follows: KAGVTQTPRYLIKTRGQQVTLSCSPISGHRSVSWYQQTPGQGLQFLFEYFSETQRNKGNFPGRFSGRQFSNSRSEMNVSTLELGDSALYLCASSLGWSGLPYEQYFGPGTRLTVT.